The TCR beta chain described here comes from a study of OX40 agonist ivuxolimab in advanced cancers. On the study more broadly: Patients received intravenous ivuxolimab every 2 weeks at 0.01 to 10 mg/kg. Among those treated, three patients had partial responses, one with hepatocellular carcinoma and two with cutaneous melanoma. Prior anti-PD-1, anti-PD-L1 or anti-CTLA-4 therapy was allowed; 35% to 40% had some.

From germline, CDR1 is SGDLS and CDR2 YYNGEE. The CDR3 is 17 amino acids. The ends lost 0 bases at V and 3 bases at J; junction bases unmatched: 8. Autoimmune disease history or systemic immunosuppression was exclusionary. Sequencing was performed with immunoSEQ multiplex PCR; in TCRdb, only in-frame clones are kept and a portion is missing. The sample contains about 76,000 clones, roughly nine tenths of which appear only once. This TCR was recovered from an adult with an advanced solid tumor such as melanoma, head and neck, liver or kidney cancer. The genes are TRBV9 and TRBJ2-3; the match to TRBD2 covers 9 bases. The source material was CD4+ or CD8+ T cells sorted from blood, sampled in a trial of the OX40 agonist ivuxolimab. The CDR3 coding sequence is TGTGCCAGCAGCGTAGTGGTTAGCGGGAGTATTACAGATACGCAGTATTTT. Amino acids: CASSVVVSGSITDTQYF.